Listed below are T cell receptor beta chains from one sample, sequenced in a study of cytotoxic CD8 clonotypes in ibrutinib-treated CLL. TCRdb's copy holds only in-frame clones and misses some; the assay was immunoSEQ multiplex PCR. The table includes about 68,000 clones, about 63% detected once. The specimen comprised PBMCs, sampled after 12 months of ibrutinib treatment. The receptors come from a human donor with chronic lymphocytic leukemia. CDR3s include the opening cysteine and the closing phenylalanine or tryptophan. D genes are given only for firm matches. Some rows have no size entry. The others give once, few or many, or a class for an expanded clone.

clone_size cdr3_length d_call j_call v_call cdr3_aa cdr3_nt
. 16 TRBD2 TRBJ2-2 TRBV27 CASKLAGGRLIGELFF TGTGCCAGCAAACTAGCGGGGGGGCGGTTAATCGGGGAGCTGTTTTTT
. 13 . TRBJ1-1 TRBV18 CASSSNKDTEAFF TGTGCCAGCTCATCAAACAAGGACACTGAAGCTTTCTTT
. 16 . TRBJ2-5 TRBV15 CATSGARGGRQETQYF TGTGCCACCAGCGGGGCTAGAGGTGGGAGGCAAGAGACCCAGTACTTC
few 14 . TRBJ1-2 TRBV2 CASSVSRANYGYTF TGTGCCAGCAGTGTATCGAGAGCTAACTATGGCTACACCTTC
. 17 TRBD1 TRBJ1-2 TRBV18 CASSPSRGQVAPDGYTF TGTGCCAGCTCACCCTCCAGGGGGCAGGTGGCTCCAGATGGCTACACCTTC
few 14 TRBD1 TRBJ2-1 TRBV19 CASSIGTGADEQFF TGTGCCAGTAGTATAGGAACAGGGGCCGATGAGCAGTTCTTC
. 15 TRBD1 TRBJ2-5 TRBV5-1 CASSLGDRGVQTQYF TGCGCCAGCAGCTTGGGGGACAGGGGCGTCCAGACCCAGTACTTC
. 15 TRBD2 TRBJ2-1 TRBV30 CAWSRPGLAVNEQFF TGTGCCTGGAGCCGACCGGGACTAGCGGTTAATGAGCAGTTCTTC
. 15 . TRBJ2-3 TRBV30 CARLGQQTNTDTQYF TGTGCCAGGTTAGGGCAGCAAACTAACACAGATACGCAGTATTTT
few 13 . TRBJ1-2 TRBV5-6 CASRSQGFLGYTF TGTGCCAGCAGGTCGCAGGGGTTTCTTGGCTACACCTTC
. 13 TRBD1 TRBJ2-7 TRBV27 CASKRTGSAEQYF TGTGCCAGCAAGAGGACAGGGTCCGCCGAGCAGTACTTC
. 12 . TRBJ1-1 TRBV6-6 CASRARLTEAFF TGTGCCAGCAGAGCAAGGCTAACTGAAGCTTTCTTT
. 17 . TRBJ1-6 TRBV18 CASSPKDSKGVGSPLHF TGTGCCAGCTCACCTAAGGACAGTAAGGGGGTAGGTTCACCCCTCCACTTT
. 14 TRBD1 TRBJ2-5 TRBV18 CASSPTGEQETQYF TGTGCCAGCTCACCAACAGGGGAACAAGAGACCCAGTACTTC
. 17 . TRBJ1-1 TRBV7-9 CASSLALGRTVDTEAFF TGTGCCAGCAGCTTAGCCCTCGGCCGGACGGTCGACACTGAAGCTTTCTTT
. 8 . TRBJ1-1 TRBV7-9 CASSSGPF TGTGCCAGCAGTTCGGGGCCTTTT
. 14 . TRBJ1-2 TRBV5-1 CASSPGAIRDGYTF TGCGCCAGCAGCCCCGGAGCAATAAGGGATGGCTACACCTTC
. 15 . TRBJ2-3 TRBV27 CASSLLTAGTDTQYF TGTGCCAGCAGTCTCCTCACCGCAGGGACAGATACGCAGTATTTT
few 15 TRBD1 TRBJ1-5 TRBV5-8 CASSAWTGRAQPQHF TGTGCCAGCAGCGCGTGGACAGGCCGGGCTCAGCCCCAGCATTTT
. 11 . TRBJ1-1 TRBV10-3 CAIGSNTEAFF TGTGCCATCGGGTCGAACACTGAAGCTTTCTTT
. 15 TRBD2 TRBJ2-1 TRBV19 CASGSRGAVGNEQFF TGTGCCAGTGGCTCGCGGGGGGCGGTCGGGAATGAGCAGTTCTTC
. 13 TRBD2 TRBJ2-7 TRBV6-5 CASSYSRGGRQYF TGTGCCAGCAGTTACTCGCGGGGCGGGAGGCAGTACTTC
. 15 . TRBJ2-3 TRBV5-1 CASSLEARGTDTQYF TGCGCCAGCAGCTTGGAGGCCAGGGGCACAGATACGCAGTATTTT
. 18 . TRBJ1-4 TRBV9 CASSEKPGHLATNEKLFF TGTGCCAGCAGCGAGAAACCGGGACATCTTGCAACTAATGAAAAACTGTTTTTT
once 12 . TRBJ2-2 TRBV7-9 CASSLNTGELFF TGTGCCAGCAGCTTAAACACCGGGGAGCTGTTTTTT
. 13 . TRBJ1-6 TRBV5-1 CASRPITGFDLHF TGCGCCAGCAGGCCTATAACAGGGTTTGACCTCCACTTT
. 15 TRBD1 TRBJ2-7 TRBV6-6 CASTNRDRGTYEQYF TGTGCCAGCACCAACCGGGACAGGGGAACATACGAGCAGTACTTC